One TCR beta chain is described in this entry. Its matching antigen is unknown. The donors were members of the validation cohort, which comprised roughly 120 subjects and was separate from the first cohort of roughly 700 subjects. This specimen comes from a study of cytomegalovirus exposure and HLA in healthy donors. Study details: The approximately 120 validation repertoires were reported in a later analysis to have been generated on the same platform as the roughly 700 first-cohort repertoires. Overall study findings and caveats: Three chains linked to CMV were shown in vitro to be specific for CMV antigens. Most TCR sequences proved rare, with some public TCRs found in many donors.

Sequenced by immunoSEQ multiplex PCR; TCRdb stores in-frame clones only, minus some. This table has under 75,000 clones, approximately 97% appearing once. The CDR3 loop spans 15 amino acids. The sample comprised PBMCs. The rearrangement joins TRBV21-1 to TRBJ2-5; the table's D gene call, TRBD1, was not cross checked with the DNA. TRBV21-1 is a listed pseudogene. This TCR was recovered from a woman aged 18 to 35 in good health and CMV-seropositive. This CDR3 reads CASSKAGASSSTQYF. The CDR3 bases are TGTGCCAGCAGCAAAGCTGGGGCCAGTTCATCGACCCAGTACTTC.